The 2 T cell receptor beta chains in this list originate from one sample, sequenced in a study of post-analysis software for immune sequencing data. The antigens for these receptors are not known. TCR beta libraries were prepared from cDNA with unique molecular identifiers. TCRdb independently ran MiXCR on the PCR reads; one entry per CDR3 protein. The sample shows 750,000 to 950,000 distinct CDR3 sequences, roughly half of them seen only once. Study-wide findings and caveats: The study found TRBV5-6, TRBV5-1 and TRBV20-1 among roughly 5 TRBV segments more frequent in patients than controls.

Sequencing was done on a sample of blood. Every receptor here comes from a girl between 5 and 17 years old with multiple sclerosis.

The chain employs TRBV7-3 and TRBJ1-2; D is uncertain. Trimming shortened V by 1 base and J by 4 bases, and 13 bases separated the two germline ends. From germline, CDR1 is SGHTA and CDR2 FQGTGA. The CDR3 is 15 amino acids. The CDR3 is CASSLSGSHPYGYTF. The CDR3 DNA is TGTGCCAGCAGCTTAAGTGGGTCCCATCCCTATGGCTACACCTTC.

This clonotype was seen only once. This rearrangement joins TRBV4-1 to TRBJ1-4, with a possible D match to TRBD1 (5 bases). Germline V lookup: CDR1 MGHRA, CDR2 YSYEKL. V gave up 1 base and J gave up 8 bases, with 17 bases separating them. CDR3 length equals 16 residues. The CDR3 loop reads CASSQGSPWGGEKLFF. Here the CDR3 DNA reads TGCGCCAGCAGCCAAGGCTCCCCTTGGGGGGGGGAAAAACTGTTTTTT.